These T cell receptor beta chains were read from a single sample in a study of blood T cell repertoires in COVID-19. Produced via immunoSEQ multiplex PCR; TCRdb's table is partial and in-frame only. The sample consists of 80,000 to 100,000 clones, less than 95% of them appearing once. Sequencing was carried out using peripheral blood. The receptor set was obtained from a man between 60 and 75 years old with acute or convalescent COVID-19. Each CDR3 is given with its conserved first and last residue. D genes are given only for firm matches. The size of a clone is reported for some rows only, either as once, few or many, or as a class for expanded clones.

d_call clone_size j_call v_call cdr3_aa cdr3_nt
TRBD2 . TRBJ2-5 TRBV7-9 CASSPGASGGNFQETQYF TGTGCCAGCAGCCCCGGGGCTAGCGGGGGCAATTTCCAAGAGACCCAGTACTTC
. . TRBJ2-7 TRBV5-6 CASSPLAGLIYEQYF TGTGCCAGCAGCCCCCTCGCGGGGCTAATATACGAGCAGTACTTC
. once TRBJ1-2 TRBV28 CASSLSRTDYGYTF TGTGCCAGCAGTTTATCTCGGACAGACTATGGCTACACCTTC
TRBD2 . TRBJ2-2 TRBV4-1 CASSQVRDYQNTGELFF TGCGCCAGCAGCCAAGTCCGGGACTATCAGAACACCGGGGAGCTGTTTTTT
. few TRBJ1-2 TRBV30 CASQPRQGTYTF TGTGCCTCTCAACCAAGGCAGGGGACCTACACCTTC
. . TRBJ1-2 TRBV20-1 CSATRDYGYTF TGCAGTGCTACGAGGGACTATGGCTACACCTTC
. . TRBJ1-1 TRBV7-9 CASSLLAEGNTEAFF TGTGCCAGCAGCTTACTGGCGGAGGGGAACACTGAAGCTTTCTTT
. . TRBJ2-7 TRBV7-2 CASSLGVMWGREQYF TGTGCCAGCAGCTTGGGGGTAATGTGGGGGAGGGAGCAGTACTTC
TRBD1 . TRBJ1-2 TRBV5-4 CASSSRDRGPAYYGYTF TGTGCCAGCAGCTCCCGGGACAGGGGGCCAGCCTACTATGGCTACACCTTC
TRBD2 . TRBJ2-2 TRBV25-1 CASSGQMSGAGELFF TGTGCCAGCAGTGGCCAGATGAGCGGGGCCGGGGAGCTGTTTTTT
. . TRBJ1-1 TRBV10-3 CAISEPPGRPNTEAFF TGTGCCATCAGTGAGCCCCCCGGCAGGCCGAACACTGAAGCTTTCTTT
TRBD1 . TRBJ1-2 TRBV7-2 CASSFSRGLSNYGYTF TGTGCCAGCAGCTTTTCCAGGGGGCTATCTAACTATGGCTACACCTTC
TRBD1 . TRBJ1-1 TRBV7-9 CASSHTGQGNTEAFF TGTGCCAGCAGCCACACGGGACAGGGCAACACTGAAGCTTTCTTT
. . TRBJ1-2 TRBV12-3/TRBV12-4 CASSLGRGYGYTF TGTGCCAGCAGTTTAGGTCGGGGCTATGGCTACACCTTC
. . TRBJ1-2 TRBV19 CASSTPTGRGYTF TGTGCCAGTAGTACCCCTACAGGGCGCGGCTACACCTTC
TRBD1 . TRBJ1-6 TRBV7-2 CANLRQGANSYNSPLHF TGTGCCAACCTGAGACAGGGGGCAAACTCCTATAATTCACCCCTCCACTTT